The 9 T cell receptor beta chains reported below all come from one sample, sequenced in a study of blood T cell repertoires in COVID-19. Method: immunoSEQ multiplex PCR; TCRdb's copy keeps in-frame clones and lacks some. Seen here are some 48,000 clones, 85% to 95% observed once, and the top ten hold around 1%. Sequencing was performed on peripheral blood. The receptors derive from a man in his 60s with COVID-19, enrolled during active disease.

CDR3 residues: CASRQNPGGVSSGANVLTF. In nucleotides, the CDR3 is TGTGCCAGCAGACAAAACCCAGGGGGCGTGAGCTCTGGGGCCAACGTCCTGACTTTC. The chain employs TRBV2 and TRBJ2-6, with 8 bases identical to TRBD1. CDR3 length: 19 residues. Germline lookup yields CDR1 SNHLY and CDR2 FYNNEI. V lost 6 bases to trimming and J lost 0 bases; unmatched junction nucleotides: 13.

The chain uses TRBV10-3 and TRBJ2-5; TRBD2 matches 9 bases. With 3 bases clipped from V and 5 bases from J, the junction kept 10 bases outside the gene matches. The V gene's germline CDR1 is ENHRY and CDR2 SYGVKD. CDR3 size: 16 residues. CDR3 residues: CAISDGGGGVRETQYF. CDR3 nucleotide sequence: TGTGCCATCAGTGACGGAGGCGGGGGGGTCAGGGAGACCCAGTACTTC.

The rearrangement joins TRBV28 to TRBJ1-2, with a tentative D call TRBD1 (5 bases). The CDR3 contains 15 residues. V shed 4 bases and J shed 10 bases, with 22 bases lying between them. Germline CDR1 and CDR2: MDHEN and SYDVKM. CDR3 sequence (DNA): TGTGCCAGCAGTTCCCCGGATGGGCAGGGTCGAGCCTACACCTTC. Encoded protein: CASSSPDGQGRAYTF.

The gene calls are TRBV11-2 and TRBJ2-5; a weak D match, TRBD2 (5 bases). Germline loops: CDR1 SGHAT, CDR2 FQNNGV. The CDR3 is 15 amino acids. Trimming took off 3 bases at V and 5 bases at J, with 16 bases between the two ends. CDR3 sequence reads: CASSLTSGYGETQYF. For the CDR3, the DNA is TGTGCCAGCAGCTTGACCTCGGGATATGGGGAGACCCAGTACTTC. The full variable domain, in which reference TRBV11-2 and TRBJ2-5 provide the parts outside the CDR3, is EAGVAQSPRYKIIEKRQSVAFWCNPISGHATLYWYQQILGQGPKLLIQFQNNGVVDDSQLPKDRFSAERLKGVDSTLKIQPAKLEDSAVYLCASSLTSGYGETQYFGPGTRLLVL.

The count of this clone is one. The J gene is TRBJ2-7, the V gene TRBV6-5; 10 nucleotides agree with TRBD1. The CDR3 consists of 15 residues. Trimming removed 6 bases from V and 7 bases from J; junction bases left unmatched: 12. From germline, CDR1 is MNHEY and CDR2 SVGAGI. In DNA, the CDR3 is TGTGCCAGCAGCAATGCAGACAGGGGGCTCTTTGAGCAGTACTTC. Protein sequence: CASSNADRGLFEQYF.

The chain carries TRBV11-2 and TRBJ2-1, with D perhaps matching TRBD2 (6 bases). CDR3 length equals 14 residues. Germline V gene lookup returns CDR1 SGHAT and CDR2 FQNNGV. Trimming removed 4 bases from V and 11 bases from J, with 18 bases in between. The CDR3 region has the DNA TGTGCCAGCAGCTCGACCGAACTAGCAAGGCAGCAGTTCTTC. This translates into CASSSTELARQQFF.

The CDR3 DNA reads as TGCGCCAGCAGCCTCGGGGGGGCGGGAGTCTACAATGAGCAGTTCTTC. It codes for CASSLGGAGVYNEQFF. V is TRBV4-3 and J is TRBJ2-1; 8 positions agree with TRBD2. J gave up 3 bases and V 4 bases, and 8 bases lay outside the gene matches. This CDR3 is built from 16 residues. CDR1 is LGHNA and CDR2 is YSLEER in the germline V gene.

This sequence joins TRBV9 and TRBJ2-3; 10 nucleotides agree with TRBD2. This CDR3 is built from 18 residues. The V gene's germline CDR1 is SGDLS and CDR2 YYNGEE. V lost 1 base and J lost 6; bases outside the gene matches: 14. CDR3: CASSVLPTSGTYRDTQYF. In DNA form, the CDR3 reads TGTGCCAGCAGCGTACTCCCCACTAGCGGGACATACAGGGATACGCAGTATTTT.

This clone qualifies as medium-sized (0.01 to 0.1%). The chain recombines TRBV5-4 with TRBJ2-7, with D tentatively TRBD2 (6 bases). CDR1 is SGHNT, CDR2 YYREEE, per germline (reference sequence). Deletions cut 2 bases from V and 3 bases from J, with 12 bases between. The CDR3 covers 14 residues. The CDR3 protein is CASSFSVGSYEQYF. The CDR3 DNA follows: TGTGCCAGCAGCTTTTCGGTCGGGAGCTACGAGCAGTACTTC.